This is a list of T cell receptor beta chains from one sample in a study of CD8+ T cells in alopecia areata. Profiled with immunoSEQ multiplex PCR; TCRdb holds only in-frame clones, not every one. The sample holds around 100,000 clones, about two fifths seen once. Input material: CD4+ T cells sorted from blood. The source of these receptors is a human donor with alopecia areata. The CDR3 runs from the conserved cysteine through the conserved F or W.

v_gene: TRBV7-2
j_gene: TRBJ2-3
CDR3aa: CASSRRGGTDTQYF

v_gene: TRBV30
j_gene: TRBJ2-7
CDR3aa: CAWSVYGSEYEQYF

v_gene: TRBV28
j_gene: TRBJ2-5
CDR3aa: CASSLPPGQGARVRETQYF

v_gene: TRBV6-5
j_gene: TRBJ2-4
CDR3aa: CASALRMGKNIQYF

v_gene: TRBV13
j_gene: TRBJ2-1
CDR3aa: CASSSTSRRAFF

v_gene: TRBV7-2
j_gene: TRBJ2-5
CDR3aa: CASSLDRVTQYF

v_gene: TRBV27
j_gene: TRBJ1-5
CDR3aa: CASSYDRDQPQHF

v_gene: TRBV29-1
j_gene: TRBJ2-1
CDR3aa: CSVFVSGSYNEQFF

v_gene: TRBV29-1
j_gene: TRBJ2-7
CDR3aa: CSVPTGWGEQYF

v_gene: TRBV7-6
j_gene: TRBJ2-5
CDR3aa: CASSPDRKETQYF